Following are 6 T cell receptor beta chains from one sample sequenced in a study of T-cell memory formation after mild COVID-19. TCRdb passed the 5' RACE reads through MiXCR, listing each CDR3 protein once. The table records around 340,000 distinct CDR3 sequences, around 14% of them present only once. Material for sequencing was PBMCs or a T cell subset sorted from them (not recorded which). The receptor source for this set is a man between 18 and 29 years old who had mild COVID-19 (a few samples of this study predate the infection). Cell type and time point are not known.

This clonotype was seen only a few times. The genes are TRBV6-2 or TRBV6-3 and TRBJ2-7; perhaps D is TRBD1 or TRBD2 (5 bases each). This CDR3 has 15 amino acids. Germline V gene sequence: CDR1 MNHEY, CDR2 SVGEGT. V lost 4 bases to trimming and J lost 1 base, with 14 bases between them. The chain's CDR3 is CASSWGTAFSYEQYF. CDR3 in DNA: TGTGCCAGCAGTTGGGGGACGGCCTTTTCCTACGAGCAGTACTTC.

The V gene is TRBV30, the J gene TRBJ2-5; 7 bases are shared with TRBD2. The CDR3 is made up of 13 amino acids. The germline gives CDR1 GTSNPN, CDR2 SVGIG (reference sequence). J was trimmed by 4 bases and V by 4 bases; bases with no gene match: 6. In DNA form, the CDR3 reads TGTGCCTGGACCCGGGGAGGGCCAGAGACCCAGTACTTC. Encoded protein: CAWTRGGPETQYF.

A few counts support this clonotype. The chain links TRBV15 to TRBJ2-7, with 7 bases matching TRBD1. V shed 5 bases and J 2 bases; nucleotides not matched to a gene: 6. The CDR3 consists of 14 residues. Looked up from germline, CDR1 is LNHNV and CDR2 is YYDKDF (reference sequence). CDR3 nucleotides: TGTGCCACCAGCCCTCGACAGGGCCCCTACGAGCAGTACTTC. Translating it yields CATSPRQGPYEQYF.

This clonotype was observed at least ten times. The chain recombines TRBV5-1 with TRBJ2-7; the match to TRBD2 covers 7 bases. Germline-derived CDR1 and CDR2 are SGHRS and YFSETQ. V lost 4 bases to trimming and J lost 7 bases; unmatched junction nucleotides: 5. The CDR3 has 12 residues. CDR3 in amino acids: CASSPLGGEQYF. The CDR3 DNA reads TGCGCCAGCAGCCCCCTGGGGGGGGAGCAGTACTTC.

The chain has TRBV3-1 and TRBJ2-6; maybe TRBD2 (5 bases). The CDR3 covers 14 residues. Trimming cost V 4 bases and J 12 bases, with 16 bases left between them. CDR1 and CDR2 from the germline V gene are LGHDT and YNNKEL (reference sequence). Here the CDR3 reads CASSPREGWRVLTF. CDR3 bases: TGTGCCAGCAGCCCGAGGGAAGGGTGGCGCGTCCTGACTTTC.

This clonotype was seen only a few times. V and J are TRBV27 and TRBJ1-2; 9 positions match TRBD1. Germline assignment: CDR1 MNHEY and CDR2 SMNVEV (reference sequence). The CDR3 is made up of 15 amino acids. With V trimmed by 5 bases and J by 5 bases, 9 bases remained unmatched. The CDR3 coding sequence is TGTGCCAGCAGTCCGGACAGGGGAGGATGGTATGGCTACACCTTC. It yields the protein CASSPDRGGWYGYTF.